Sequencing of this TCR beta chain was carried out in a study of blood T cell repertoires in COVID-19. Study-level background: Researchers got acute and convalescent COVID-19 samples from the United States, Italy and Spain. PBMCs, B-cell-depleted T cells, or T cells provided the cDNA or gDNA that made up the material.

V gave up 2 bases and J gave up 3 bases; unmatched junction bases: 4. This CDR3 is 15 amino acids long. Germline assignment: CDR1 SSHAT and CDR2 FNYEAQ (reference sequence). Clones were read by immunoSEQ multiplex PCR, and TCRdb kept only the in-frame ones, dropping some. The data hold over 200,000 clones, with around 84% observed a single time. This receptor was obtained from a man aged 45-65 years with COVID-19, enrolled during active disease. The gene calls are TRBV7-7 and TRBJ2-5, with 9 bases fitting TRBD1. Sequences were obtained from peripheral blood. CDR3 sequence (DNA): TGTGCCAGCAGCTTAAACAGGGGGCCTGAAGAGACCCAGTACTTC. Residues: CASSLNRGPEETQYF.